A selection of T cell receptor beta chains follows, all from one sample in a study of cytomegalovirus exposure and HLA in healthy donors. The data were produced by immunoSEQ multiplex PCR, yet TCRdb's version contains in-frame clones alone and is incomplete. The sample consists of under 150,000 clones, roughly four fifths of them appearing once. Sequencing was performed on PBMCs. These receptors all stem from a male donor in good health and CMV-seronegative. Each CDR3 is given with its conserved first and last residue. Each record gives: V gene, J gene, clone size, D gene, CDR3 protein, CDR3 DNA. D genes are given only for firm matches. The listing skips clone size in some rows; elsewhere it reads once, few, many or a size class.

V gene: TRBV19; J gene: TRBJ1-5; clone size: NA; D gene: TRBD1; CDR3 protein: CASSAQGSNQPQHF; CDR3 DNA: TGTGCCAGTAGTGCACAGGGGAGCAATCAGCCCCAGCATTTT
V gene: TRBV13; J gene: TRBJ2-1; clone size: NA; D gene: NA; CDR3 protein: CASSLELRNEQFF; CDR3 DNA: TGTGCCAGCAGCTTAGAACTTCGCAATGAGCAGTTCTTC
V gene: TRBV18; J gene: TRBJ1-5; clone size: once; D gene: TRBD1; CDR3 protein: CASSPLATQGAEQPQHF; CDR3 DNA: TGTGCCAGCTCACCACTTGCTACACAGGGGGCAGAACAGCCCCAGCATTTT
V gene: TRBV7-9; J gene: TRBJ1-1; clone size: NA; D gene: NA; CDR3 protein: CASSFTGLTEAFF; CDR3 DNA: TGTGCCAGCAGCTTCACAGGGCTCACTGAAGCTTTCTTT
V gene: TRBV4-2; J gene: TRBJ2-3; clone size: few; D gene: NA; CDR3 protein: CASSPQKGGGTDTQYF; CDR3 DNA: TGTGCCAGCAGCCCCCAGAAGGGCGGGGGCACAGATACGCAGTATTTT
V gene: TRBV29-1; J gene: TRBJ2-1; clone size: NA; D gene: TRBD2; CDR3 protein: CSATAGGYNEQFF; CDR3 DNA: TGCAGCGCAACAGCGGGAGGCTACAATGAGCAGTTCTTC
V gene: TRBV11-2; J gene: TRBJ1-5; clone size: NA; D gene: NA; CDR3 protein: CASSLANQPQHF; CDR3 DNA: TGTGCCAGCAGCTTGGCCAATCAGCCCCAGCATTTT
V gene: TRBV7-2; J gene: TRBJ2-4; clone size: NA; D gene: NA; CDR3 protein: CASSRTLQQSAKNIQYF; CDR3 DNA: TGTGCCAGCAGCCGAACCCTCCAACAGTCGGCCAAAAACATTCAGTACTTC
V gene: TRBV28; J gene: TRBJ2-1; clone size: NA; D gene: NA; CDR3 protein: CASSAYNEQFF; CDR3 DNA: TGTGCCAGCAGCGCCTACAATGAGCAGTTCTTC
V gene: TRBV4-1; J gene: TRBJ2-3; clone size: NA; D gene: TRBD2; CDR3 protein: CASSPLISTSGFHAQYF; CDR3 DNA: TGCGCCAGCAGCCCCCTAATTTCGACTAGCGGGTTCCACGCGCAGTATTTT
V gene: TRBV20-1; J gene: TRBJ2-5; clone size: once; D gene: NA; CDR3 protein: CSRLETETQYF; CDR3 DNA: TGCAGTCGTCTAGAGACTGAGACCCAGTACTTC
V gene: TRBV7-9; J gene: TRBJ2-6; clone size: NA; D gene: NA; CDR3 protein: CSSSLQGAGANVLTF; CDR3 DNA: TGTTCCAGCAGCCTACAGGGAGCTGGGGCCAACGTCCTGACTTTC
V gene: TRBV14; J gene: TRBJ2-5; clone size: NA; D gene: NA; CDR3 protein: CASRQTYQETQYF; CDR3 DNA: TGTGCCAGCAGACAGACGTACCAAGAGACCCAGTACTTC
V gene: TRBV27; J gene: TRBJ2-7; clone size: NA; D gene: TRBD1; CDR3 protein: CASSLKPSGTGNSYEQYF; CDR3 DNA: TGTGCCAGCAGTTTGAAACCCTCCGGGACAGGCAACTCCTACGAGCAGTACTTC
V gene: TRBV9; J gene: TRBJ2-7; clone size: NA; D gene: NA; CDR3 protein: CASSVGGGGSLYEQYF; CDR3 DNA: TGTGCCAGCAGCGTAGGGGGTGGAGGGAGCCTCTACGAGCAGTACTTC
V gene: TRBV19; J gene: TRBJ1-5; clone size: NA; D gene: NA; CDR3 protein: CASSMGGGYVQPQHF; CDR3 DNA: TGTGCCAGTAGTATGGGGGGGGGATACGTCCAGCCCCAGCATTTT